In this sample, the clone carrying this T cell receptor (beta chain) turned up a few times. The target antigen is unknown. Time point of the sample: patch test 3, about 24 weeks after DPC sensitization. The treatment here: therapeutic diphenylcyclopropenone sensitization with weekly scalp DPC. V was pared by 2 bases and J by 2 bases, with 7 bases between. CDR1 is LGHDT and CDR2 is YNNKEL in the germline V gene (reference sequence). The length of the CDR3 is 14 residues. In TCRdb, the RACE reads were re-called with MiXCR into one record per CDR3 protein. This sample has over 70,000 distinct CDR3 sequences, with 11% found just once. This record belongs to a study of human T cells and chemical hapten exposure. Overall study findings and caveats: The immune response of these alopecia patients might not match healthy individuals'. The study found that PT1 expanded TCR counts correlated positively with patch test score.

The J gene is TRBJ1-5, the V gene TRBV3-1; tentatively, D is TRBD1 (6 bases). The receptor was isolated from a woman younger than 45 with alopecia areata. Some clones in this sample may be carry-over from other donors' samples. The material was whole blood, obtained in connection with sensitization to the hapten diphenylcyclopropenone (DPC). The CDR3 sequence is CASSQNRGNQPQHF. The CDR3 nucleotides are TGTGCCAGCAGCCAAAACAGGGGCAATCAGCCCCAGCATTTT.